This TCR beta chain was found in a study of blood T cell repertoires in COVID-19. Study overall: The samples span acute and convalescent COVID-19 from the United States, Italy and Spain. PBMCs, B-cell-depleted T cells, or T cells provided the cDNA or gDNA that made up the material.

Trimming cost V 4 bases and J 9 bases, with 23 bases left between them. This CDR3 is built from 16 residues. In the original processing: Reference gene primers were amplified, and this amplification served to estimate nucleated cell counts. Sequencing was performed with immunoSEQ multiplex PCR; in TCRdb, only in-frame clones are kept and a portion is missing. V and J calls and clone size are as listed in that table; D and trimming were resolved from the DNA. This sample carries approximately 390,000 clones, roughly 90% of them seen once, and the ten largest clones take around 7%. This clone was observed once.

Source material: peripheral blood. The receptor comes from a young man with active or convalescent COVID-19. This sequence joins TRBV5-3 and TRBJ1-5; possible D gene TRBD1, 5 bases. TRBV5-3 is classed as an ORF, of uncertain function. The CDR3 DNA sequence: TGTGCCAGAAGCCCAAAGGACGGGGGTGGCACTGGGCCCCAGCATTTT. Its translation: CARSPKDGGGTGPQHF.